A single sample gave rise to the 22 T cell receptor beta chains below, sequenced in a study of T cells in Graves' hyperthyroidism and ophthalmopathy. Amplified TCR beta CDR3 regions derived from RNA transcripts. The TCR CDR3 was amplified in a first-round RT-PCR using the HTBI primer set. One entry per CDR3 protein, called by TCRdb with MiXCR from the multiplex PCR reads. This table has hundreds of thousands of distinct CDR3 sequences, 40% to 55% appearing once. The sample was peripheral blood or thyroid tissue (not recorded which). The receptors stem from an adult man with Graves' disease, either hyperthyroidism or ophthalmopathy (not recorded which).

This rearrangement joins TRBV25-1 to TRBJ1-3; TRBD1 aligns across 9 bases. This CDR3 comprises 19 residues. The V segment lost 2 bases and the J segment 0 bases; nucleotides outside the gene matches: 11. Germline loops: CDR1 MGHDK, CDR2 SYGVNS. CDR3 bases: TGTGCCAGCAGTGAACTTGCCGGGACAGGGATCGGCTCTGGAAACACCATATATTTT. It specifies CASSELAGTGIGSGNTIYF. Complete variable domain (other parts from reference TRBV25-1 and TRBJ1-3): EADIYQTPRYLVIGTGKKITLECSQTMGHDKMYWYQQDPGMELHLIHYSYGVNSTEKGDLSSESTVSRIRTEHFPLTLESARPSHTSQYLCASSELAGTGIGSGNTIYFGEGSWLTVV.

Regarding this clonotype: Possible read error: a much larger clone is one base away. This chain connects TRBV7-9 to TRBJ2-5; D is unresolved. Germline V lookup: CDR1 SEHNR, CDR2 FQNEAQ (reference sequence). The length of the CDR3 is 13 residues. The CDR3 protein is CASSLPDQEAQYF. The CDR3 DNA reads TGTGCCAGCAGCTTACCGGACCAAGAGGCCCAGTACTTC.

This clonotype has a count of ten or more. The CDR3 DNA reads TGTGCCAGCAGGGCCGGGACAGGGAACGAAAAACTGTTTTTT. Its translation is CASRAGTGNEKLFF. V and J are TRBV7-9 and TRBJ1-4; 9 bases line up with TRBD1. The V and J ends lost 6 bases and 8 bases, in that order; junction bases with no gene match: 7. Germline CDR1 and CDR2: SEHNR and FQNEAQ (reference sequence). This CDR3 has 14 amino acids.

The chain is built from TRBV6-5 and TRBJ1-1, with 10 bases identical to TRBD1. CDR3 length equals 17 residues. Unmatched junction bases numbered 4, after V lost 0 bases and J lost 0 bases. Germline lookup yields CDR1 MNHEY and CDR2 SVGAGI. The CDR3 region has the DNA TGTGCCAGCAGTTACTCGAAGGGACAGGGGTTGAACACTGAAGCTTTCTTT. Residues: CASSYSKGQGLNTEAFF.

The V and J genes are TRBV28 and TRBJ1-2; 11 nucleotides align to TRBD1. The CDR3 covers 14 residues. J lost 9 bases, V lost 6 bases, and 9 bases had no gene match. CDR1 is MDHEN and CDR2 is SYDVKM in the germline V gene. The DNA of the CDR3 is TGTGCCAGCAGGACCGGGACAGGGGGATCTCGCTACACCTTC. Amino acids: CASRTGTGGSRYTF.

This clonotype occurred many times. The chain combines TRBV19 with TRBJ1-1; a possible D gene is TRBD1 (5 bases). CDR3 length: 13 residues. The germline V and J ends were trimmed by 1 base and 4 bases, with 7 bases remaining between them. CDR1 is LNHDA and CDR2 is SQIVND in the germline V gene (reference sequence). CDR3: CASSIAGGTEAFF. The CDR3 nucleotides are TGTGCCAGTAGTATAGCCGGGGGCACTGAAGCTTTCTTT.

V gene TRBV5-1 combines with J gene TRBJ1-2, with 7 nucleotides matching TRBD1. The CDR3 extends over 13 amino acids. V trimming: 3 bases; J trimming: 6 bases; junction bases outside the gene matches: 5. Germline CDR1 is SGHRS and CDR2 is YFSETQ. CDR3 DNA: TGCGCCAGCAGCTATACAGGGGTTCATGGCTACACCTTC. Its protein is CASSYTGVHGYTF. Full variable domain (missing parts from reference TRBV5-1 and TRBJ1-2): KAGVTQTPRYLIKTRGQQVTLSCSPISGHRSVSWYQQTPGQGLQFLFEYFSETQRNKGNFPGRFSGRQFSNSRSEMNVSTLELGDSALYLCASSYTGVHGYTFGSGTRLTVV.

The rearrangement uses TRBV19 and TRBJ1-1; TRBD2 matches at 10 bases. The last part of the DNA fits TRBJ2-3 better; the J call may be wrong. Germline V gene data show CDR1 as LNHDA and CDR2 as SQIVND (reference sequence). This CDR3 spans 14 amino acids. The CDR3 DNA reads as TGTGCCAGCAGTCGTAGCGGGAGGACAGATACGCAGTATTTT. Amino acid sequence: CASSRSGRTDTQYF.

This clonotype was detected a few times. The chain couples TRBV6-5 to TRBJ2-7; D is possibly TRBD1 (6 bases). V was trimmed by 7 bases and J by 3 bases, leaving 13 bases between them. The CDR3 extends over 13 amino acids. From germline, CDR1 is MNHEY and CDR2 SVGAGI. The CDR3 spells CASTADSLYEQYF. CDR3 sequence (DNA): TGTGCCAGCACAGCGGACAGCCTCTACGAGCAGTACTTC.

The table lists this clonotype with many counts. The V gene is TRBV5-1, the J gene TRBJ1-1; D is unresolved. Germline assignment: CDR1 SGHRS and CDR2 YFSETQ. This CDR3 region has 14 residues. The germline V and J ends were trimmed by 1 base and 5 bases, with 12 bases remaining between them. The CDR3 DNA reads TGCGCCAGCAGCTTGAGTTCCGCGGGGACTGAAGCTTTCTTT. Translated: CASSLSSAGTEAFF.

This clonotype was seen just once. J is TRBJ1-1 and V is TRBV7-6; no reliable D call. The germline gives CDR1 SGHVS, CDR2 FNYEAQ. This CDR3 comprises 12 residues. CDR3 in amino acids: CAASTPSTEAFF. CDR3 sequence (DNA): TGTGCTGCTAGCACACCTTCCACTGAAGCTTTCTTT.

This sequence joins TRBV19 and TRBJ2-7, with a possible D match to TRBD2 (5 bases). V lost 4 bases, J lost 9 bases, and 16 bases lay in between. The germline CDR1 and CDR2 sequences are LNHDA and SQIVND (reference sequence). This CDR3 is 13 amino acids long. The CDR3: CASSTQEERRQYF. CDR3 nucleotide sequence: TGTGCCAGTAGTACACAAGAAGAGCGGCGGCAGTACTTC.

This clonotype has a handful of counts. J is TRBJ1-1 and V is TRBV7-9; the D is unclear. The CDR3 is made up of 16 amino acids. Per the germline V gene, CDR1 is SEHNR and CDR2 is FQNEAQ (reference sequence). Trimming removed 3 bases from V and 0 bases from J, with 14 bases in between. This CDR3 is CASSLWNGEVNTEAFF. DNA for the CDR3: TGTGCCAGCAGCTTGTGGAACGGGGAAGTGAACACTGAAGCTTTCTTT.

This clonotype was recorded at least ten times. This sequence joins TRBV7-3 and TRBJ1-2, with 7 bases lining up with TRBD1. Germline V gives CDR1 SGHTA, CDR2 FQGTGA. J lost 7 bases, V lost 5 bases, and 7 bases had no gene match. This CDR3 contains 13 residues. The CDR3 reads CASSADRAGGYTF. DNA of the CDR3: TGTGCCAGCAGCGCCGACAGGGCAGGTGGCTACACCTTC.

The rearrangement joins TRBV29-1 to TRBJ1-4; TRBD1 matches 8 bases. Germline V gene lookup returns CDR1 SQVTM and CDR2 ANQGSEA. Trimming took 6 bases from V and 16 from J; bases not matched to a gene: 10. The length of the CDR3 is 11 residues. The CDR3 DNA follows: TGCAGCGTAGGGACAGGAGGAGAGAAGTTTTTT. Protein: CSVGTGGEKFF.

The V call is TRBV20-1, the J call TRBJ2-2; 7 positions agree with TRBD1. The V gene's germline CDR1 is DFQATT and CDR2 SNEGSKA (reference sequence). The CDR3 runs 15 residues. The J segment lost 1 base and the V segment lost 0 bases, leaving 2 bases of the junction unmatched. The CDR3 loop reads CSARDYRGNTGELFF. The CDR3 nucleotides are TGCAGTGCTAGAGATTACAGGGGGAACACCGGGGAGCTGTTTTTT.

This clonotype has only a few counts. The chain is built from TRBV6-5 and TRBJ2-5; the match to TRBD1 covers 7 bases. This CDR3 contains 15 residues. CDR1 and CDR2 from the germline V gene are MNHEY and SVGAGI. Trimming at V came to 6 bases and at J to 4 bases, leaving 11 bases not matched to a gene. CDR3 sequence reads: CASSPISRGSETQYF. The DNA for the CDR3 is TGTGCCAGCAGCCCGATTTCCAGGGGGTCAGAGACCCAGTACTTC.

Remarks on this clonotype: This may arise from a read error, as a much more abundant clone is one base away. The CDR3 here is CAISGYRVNTEAFF. CDR3 nucleotide sequence: TGTGCCATCAGTGGTTACAGGGTGAACACTGAAGCTTTCTTT. J is TRBJ1-1 and V is TRBV10-3; TRBD1 might be the D (6 bases). This CDR3 contains 14 residues. Trimming pared 4 bases from V and 0 bases from J, leaving 9 bases between. Germline lookup yields CDR1 ENHRY and CDR2 SYGVKD.

The V gene is TRBV9, the J gene TRBJ1-6, with TRBD1 matching over 8 bases. CDR1 and CDR2 from the germline V gene are SGDLS and YYNGEE. This CDR3 spans 16 amino acids. Trimming removed 5 bases from V and 5 bases from J; junction bases left unmatched: 9. The CDR3 protein is CASRPTQGADNSPLHF. As DNA, the CDR3 is TGTGCCAGCAGACCCACGCAGGGGGCGGATAATTCACCCCTCCACTTT.

In this sample, this clonotype turned up a few times. This rearrangement joins TRBV10-2 to TRBJ2-5; D call uncertain. Per germline, CDR1 WSHSY and CDR2 SAAADI. The CDR3 sequence is 13 residues long. The V end was cut by 9 bases, the J end by 5 bases, with 16 bases between. The CDR3 region has the DNA TGCGCCAGTTCAAACCAGAGGCTTGAGACCCAGTACTTC. Amino acids: CASSNQRLETQYF.

The J gene is TRBJ1-5, the V gene TRBV12-3 or TRBV12-4, with 9 bases fitting TRBD1. J lost 6 bases, V lost 11 bases, and 11 bases had no gene match. The CDR3 covers 14 residues. The CDR3, as DNA: TGTGCCGCGCGACAAGGGGGACAGGGTCAGCCCCAGCATTTT. Translated, it gives CAARQGGQGQPQHF.

As regards this clonotype: This could be a read error, since a much larger clone is one nucleotide away. The chain recombines TRBV7-8 with TRBJ1-4; D unclear. V lost 0 bases and J 7 bases, leaving 3 bases between the germline ends. This CDR3 is 12 amino acids long. Germline V lookup: CDR1 SGHVS, CDR2 FQNEAQ. CDR3 DNA: TGTGCCAGCAGCTTAGCGCCTGAAAAACTGTTTTTT. It translates to CASSLAPEKLFF.